Sequencing of this TCR beta chain was carried out in a study of siplizumab effects on memory and regulatory T cells. TCR templates, roughly 10^5 per sample, were assayed. Clones were read by immunoSEQ multiplex PCR, and TCRdb kept only the in-frame ones, dropping some. This table holds approximately 15,000 clones, over 40% found once. Kept together in coculture, the mixed lymphocyte reaction cells spent five to six days at 37°C. Study findings and constraints: Siplizumab produced a significant reduction in alloreactive sequences that were traceable to unstimulated CD4+ memory cells. Naive T cells appeared more varied than memory cells and looked like key alloresponse contributors.

CDR3 length equals 14 residues. CDR1 is LNHDA and CDR2 is SQIVND in the germline V gene (reference sequence). J lost 6 bases, V lost 3 bases, and 4 bases had no gene match. This clone occurred a few times. Its antigen is not identified. The chain employs TRBV19 and TRBJ1-5; 8 nucleotides match TRBD1. What was sequenced was CFSE-low (dividing) CD4+ T cells sorted from an allogeneic mixed lymphocyte reaction. This receptor was taken from a human donor in good health; the cells came from an allogeneic mixed lymphocyte reaction. Some clones in this sample may be carry-over from other donors' samples. The CDR3 DNA reads as TGTGCCAGTAGTATCCCAGGGGGCAGTCAGCCCCAGCATTTT. Translated, it gives CASSIPGGSQPQHF.